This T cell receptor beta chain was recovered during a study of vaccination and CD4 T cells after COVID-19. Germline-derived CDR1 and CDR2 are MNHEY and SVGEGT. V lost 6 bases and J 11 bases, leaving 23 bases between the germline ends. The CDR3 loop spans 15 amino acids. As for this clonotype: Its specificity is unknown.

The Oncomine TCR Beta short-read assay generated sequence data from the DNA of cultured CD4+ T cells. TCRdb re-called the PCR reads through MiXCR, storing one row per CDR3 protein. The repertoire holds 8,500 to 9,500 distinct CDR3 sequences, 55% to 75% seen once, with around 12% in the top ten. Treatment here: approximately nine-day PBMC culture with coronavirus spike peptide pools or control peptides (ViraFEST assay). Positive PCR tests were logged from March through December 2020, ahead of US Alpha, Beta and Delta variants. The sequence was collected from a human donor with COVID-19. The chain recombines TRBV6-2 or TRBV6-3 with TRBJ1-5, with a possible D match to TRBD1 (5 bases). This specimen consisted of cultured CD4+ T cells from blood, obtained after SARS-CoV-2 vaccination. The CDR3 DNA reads TGTGCCAGCAGGAGGTCGACAGCCGGTGGGGGGTCCCAGCATTTT. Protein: CASRRSTAGGGSQHF.